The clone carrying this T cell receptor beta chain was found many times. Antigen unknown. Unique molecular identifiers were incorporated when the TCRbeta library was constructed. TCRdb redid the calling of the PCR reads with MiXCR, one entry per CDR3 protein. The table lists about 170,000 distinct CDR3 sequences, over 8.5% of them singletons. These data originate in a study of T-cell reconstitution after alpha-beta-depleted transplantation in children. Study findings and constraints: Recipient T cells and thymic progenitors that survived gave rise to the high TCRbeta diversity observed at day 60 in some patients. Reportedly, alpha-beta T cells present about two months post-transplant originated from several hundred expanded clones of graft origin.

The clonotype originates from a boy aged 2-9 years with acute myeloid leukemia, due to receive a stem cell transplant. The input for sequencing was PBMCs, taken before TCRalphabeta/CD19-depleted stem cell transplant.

The CDR3 spells CASSYSFGTDTQYF. The CDR3 bases are TGTGCCAGCAGTTATAGTTTCGGCACAGATACGCAGTATTTT. The V call is TRBV6-5, the J call TRBJ2-3; D is undetermined. Between the trimmed V and J ends, which lost 3 bases and 1 base, there was a span of 8 bases. This CDR3 is 14 amino acids long. CDR1 and CDR2 from the germline V gene are MNHEY and SVGAGI.